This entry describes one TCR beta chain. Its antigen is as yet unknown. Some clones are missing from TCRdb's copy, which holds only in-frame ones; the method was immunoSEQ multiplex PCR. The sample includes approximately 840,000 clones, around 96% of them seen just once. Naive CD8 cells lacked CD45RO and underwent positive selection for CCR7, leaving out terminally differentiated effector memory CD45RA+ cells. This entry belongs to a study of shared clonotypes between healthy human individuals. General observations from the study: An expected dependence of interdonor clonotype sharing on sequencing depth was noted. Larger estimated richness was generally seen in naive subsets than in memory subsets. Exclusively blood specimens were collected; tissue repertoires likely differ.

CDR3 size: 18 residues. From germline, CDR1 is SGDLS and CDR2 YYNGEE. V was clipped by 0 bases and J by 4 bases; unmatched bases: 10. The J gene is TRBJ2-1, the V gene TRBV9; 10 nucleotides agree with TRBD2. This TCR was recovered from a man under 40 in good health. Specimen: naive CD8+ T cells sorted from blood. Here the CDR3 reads CASSVGGTLAGIYNEQFF. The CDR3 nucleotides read TGTGCCAGCAGCGTAGGGGGTACACTAGCGGGAATATACAATGAGCAGTTCTTC.